This TCR beta chain was profiled in a study of blood T cell repertoires in COVID-19. TCRdb's copy holds only in-frame clones and misses some; the assay was immunoSEQ multiplex PCR. The sample yields just over 150,000 clones, around 84% seen once. This CDR3 region has 13 residues. Germline V CDR1 and CDR2: MNHNY, SVGAGI (reference sequence). Deletions cut 7 bases from V and 6 bases from J, with 15 bases between. This chain joins TRBV6-6 and TRBJ1-2, with D maybe TRBD1 (6 bases). The TCR sequence derives from a human donor with acute or convalescent COVID-19. The donor label of this sample is uncertain. The sample comprised peripheral blood. The CDR3 here is CASTVTGQHGYTF. The CDR3 nucleotides read TGTGCCAGCACGGTCACAGGGCAGCATGGCTACACCTTC.